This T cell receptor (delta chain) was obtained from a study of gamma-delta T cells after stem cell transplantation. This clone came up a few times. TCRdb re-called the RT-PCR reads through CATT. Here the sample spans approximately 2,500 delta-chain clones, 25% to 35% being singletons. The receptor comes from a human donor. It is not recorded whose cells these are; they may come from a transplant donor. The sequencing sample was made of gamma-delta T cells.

CDR3 sequence: CACDTLGDTRTKLIF. The CDR3 region has the DNA TGTGCCTGTGACACTCTGGGGGATACCCGAACGAAACTCATCTTT. This chain links TRDV2 with TRDJ1, with 11 positions matching TRDD3. V was pared by 1 base and J by 8 bases, with 8 bases of the junction left unmatched. Per germline, CDR1 GEAIGNYY and CDR2 EKD. The CDR3 is made up of 15 amino acids.